These 17 T cell receptor beta chains came from one sample sequenced in a study of graft-versus-host responses after intestinal transplantation. TCRdb's copy holds only in-frame clones and misses some; the assay was immunoSEQ multiplex PCR. The sample comprises more than 100,000 clones, approximately 93% of which are singletons, and around 1% rests with the top ten. These TCRs' antigens remain unknown. This sample comprised unstimulated CD8+ T cells sorted from spleen or lymph node cells, obtained before intestinal transplant. The receptors stem from a human donor who received an intestinal transplant.

The genes are TRBV6-5 and TRBJ1-5, with D tentatively TRBD1 (5 bases). Per germline, CDR1 MNHEY and CDR2 SVGAGI. V gave up 5 bases and J gave up 3 bases, with 11 bases separating them. There are 14 residues in the CDR3. CDR3 bases: TGTGCCAGCAGTCTCGGGGGGAACAATCAGCCCCAGCATTTT. It is translated as CASSLGGNNQPQHF.

Concerning this clone itself: Other nucleotide sequences in the sample specify the same CDR3. The V and J genes are TRBV9 and TRBJ1-5; D is undetermined. The CDR3 runs 14 residues. The germline V and J ends were trimmed by 0 bases and 3 bases, with 7 bases remaining between them. Looked up from germline, CDR1 is SGDLS and CDR2 is YYNGEE. CDR3 in amino acids: CASSVGQDNQPQHF. CDR3 DNA: TGTGCCAGCAGCGTAGGCCAGGACAATCAGCCCCAGCATTTT.

The chain is built from TRBV4-2 and TRBJ2-1; D gene uncertain. The germline V gene encodes CDR1 LGHNA and CDR2 YNFKEQ. V was shortened by 1 base and J by 6 bases, with 1 base between the two germline ends. This CDR3 is built from 11 residues. CDR3 loop: CASSQGNEQFF. CDR3 DNA sequence: TGTGCCAGCAGCCAAGGCAATGAGCAGTTCTTC.

The chain is built from TRBV10-3 and TRBJ1-1; possible D gene TRBD1, 5 bases. V lost 0 bases and J lost 0, with 8 bases in between. Germline CDR1 is ENHRY and CDR2 is SYGVKD. CDR3 length equals 15 residues. The DNA of the CDR3 is TGTGCCATCAGTGAGTCAGACAGCATGAACACTGAAGCTTTCTTT. Translation gives CAISESDSMNTEAFF.

The J gene is TRBJ2-3, the V gene TRBV6-6; TRBD2 matches 12 bases. Germline loops: CDR1 MNHNY, CDR2 SVGAGI (reference sequence). J was trimmed by 1 base and V by 5 bases; bases with no gene match: 1. The length of the CDR3 is 15 residues. The CDR3 sequence is CASSRTSGGTDTQYF. The CDR3 DNA reads as TGTGCCAGCAGTAGGACTAGCGGGGGCACAGATACGCAGTATTTT.

The chain links TRBV13 to TRBJ2-3; 7 positions match TRBD2. CDR3 length equals 15 residues. The V and J ends lost 6 bases and 2 bases, in that order; junction bases with no gene match: 8. Looked up from germline, CDR1 is PRHDT and CDR2 is FYEKMQ (reference sequence). CDR3 nucleotides: TGTGCCAGCAGATCTACGGGGGGACTCACAGATACGCAGTATTTT. Translation gives CASRSTGGLTDTQYF.

This chain joins TRBV27 and TRBJ2-4, with 7 nucleotides matching TRBD2. Unmatched junction bases numbered 13, after V lost 3 bases and J lost 8 bases. Per the germline V gene, CDR1 is MNHEY and CDR2 is SMNVEV (reference sequence). This CDR3 comprises 16 residues. The CDR3 loop reads CASSLARSGVGDIQYF. The DNA of the CDR3 is TGTGCCAGCAGTTTGGCCAGGAGCGGGGTCGGAGACATTCAGTACTTC.

This clone was seen once. The chain recombines TRBV9 with TRBJ2-1; a weak D match, TRBD1 (6 bases). This CDR3 is built from 16 residues. The ends were cut back, 3 bases at V and 3 bases at J, with 16 bases in the middle. CDR1 is SGDLS and CDR2 is YYNGEE in the germline V gene. The DNA of the CDR3 is TGTGCCAGCAGCGAGAGGTCAGGGGAGTACTACAATGAGCAGTTCTTC. Protein sequence: CASSERSGEYYNEQFF.

This clone was seen just once. The V gene is TRBV5-1, the J gene TRBJ2-1; D unclear. V was trimmed by 0 bases and J by 10 bases, leaving 11 bases between them. The germline V gene has CDR1 SGHRS and CDR2 YFSETQ. The CDR3 length is 13 residues. The CDR3 nucleotides are TGCGCCAGCAGCTTGGTTCCAACACGGGAGCAGTTCTTC. Amino acids: CASSLVPTREQFF. The entire variable domain, with the rest obtained from reference TRBV5-1 and TRBJ2-1, is as follows: KAGVTQTPRYLIKTRGQQVTLSCSPISGHRSVSWYQQTPGQGLQFLFEYFSETQRNKGNFPGRFSGRQFSNSRSEMNVSTLELGDSALYLCASSLVPTREQFFGPGTRLTVL.

The chain combines TRBV7-8 with TRBJ2-7; TRBD2 is a possible D gene (6 bases). The CDR3 has 15 residues. V was trimmed by 1 base and J by 0 bases, leaving 10 bases between them. Germline V lookup: CDR1 SGHVS, CDR2 FQNEAQ. CDR3 sequence reads: CASSLVGGDSYEQYF. DNA for the CDR3: TGTGCCAGCAGCTTAGTAGGCGGGGACTCCTACGAGCAGTACTTC.

The gene calls are TRBV6-1 and TRBJ1-2, with TRBD1 as a possible D gene (5 bases). Trimming shortened V by 6 bases and J by 5 bases, and 16 bases separated the two germline ends. CDR1 is MNHNS, CDR2 SASEGT, per germline. The CDR3 loop spans 14 amino acids. The CDR3 here is CASRLTAGPYGYTF. The CDR3 bases are TGTGCCAGCAGATTGACAGCCGGACCTTATGGCTACACCTTC.

The chain recombines TRBV7-9 with TRBJ1-1; no clear D gene. Between the trimmed V and J ends, which lost 0 bases and 6 bases, there was a span of 5 bases. The CDR3 covers 12 residues. Per the germline V gene, CDR1 is SEHNR and CDR2 is FQNEAQ (reference sequence). CDR3 sequence reads: CASSLADPEAFF. CDR3 in DNA: TGTGCCAGCAGCTTAGCGGACCCTGAAGCTTTCTTT.

The rearrangement uses TRBV10-3 and TRBJ2-1; D ambiguous. Germline V lookup: CDR1 ENHRY, CDR2 SYGVKD. CDR3 length: 12 residues. The ends were cut back, 7 bases at V and 5 bases at J, with 9 bases in the middle. The CDR3 reads CAINSMDNEQFF. CDR3 nucleotides: TGTGCCATCAATTCGATGGACAATGAGCAGTTCTTC.

The gene calls are TRBV10-1 and TRBJ2-3, with D perhaps TRBD2 (5 bases). The CDR3 length is 13 residues. Germline V gene data show CDR1 as WNHNN and CDR2 as SYGVQD (reference sequence). The V end was cut by 3 bases, the J end by 6 bases, with 10 bases between. The chain's CDR3 is CASSDPRGDTQYF. CDR3 coding DNA: TGCGCCAGCAGTGACCCTCGCGGGGATACGCAGTATTTT.

Here the CDR3 DNA reads TGTGCCAGTTCAGGGGGGACCTATGGCTACACCTTC. Translated, it gives CASSGGTYGYTF. This sequence joins TRBV19 and TRBJ1-2, with TRBD1 identical over 7 bases. J lost 4 bases, V lost 8 bases, and 4 bases had no gene match. The germline V gene has CDR1 LNHDA and CDR2 SQIVND (reference sequence). CDR3 length: 12 residues.

Turning to this clone: Other nucleotide sequences from this sample produce the same CDR3. The J gene is TRBJ2-1, the V gene TRBV6-5; no firm D call. Trimming took 2 bases from V and 6 from J, leaving 5 bases between them. Per the germline V gene, CDR1 is MNHEY and CDR2 is SVGAGI. The CDR3 covers 12 residues. This CDR3 is CASSYPGNEQFF. CDR3 DNA sequence: TGTGCCAGCAGTTACCCGGGCAATGAGCAGTTCTTC.

This chain links TRBV6-5 with TRBJ1-2, with unresolved D. The CDR3 extends over 15 amino acids. V lost 6 bases to trimming and J lost 5 bases, with 19 bases between them. CDR1 is MNHEY and CDR2 is SVGAGI in the germline V gene. The CDR3 reads CASSPGPRSLYGYTF. CDR3 nucleotide sequence: TGTGCCAGCAGCCCGGGCCCCCGCTCCCTGTATGGCTACACCTTC.